These 5 T cell receptor beta chains share one sample of origin, sequenced in a study of T cells after yellow fever vaccination. TCRdb fed the 5' RACE reads into MiXCR, producing one record per CDR3 protein. The data show hundreds of thousands of distinct CDR3 sequences, roughly 6.1% seen once. The starting material was PBMCs, obtained 5 days after the yellow fever booster vaccination. The receptors stem from a man aged 30 to 45 who received the YFV17D yellow fever vaccine.

In this sample, this clonotype turned up many times. The gene calls are TRBV10-3 and TRBJ2-3, with D hard to call. This CDR3 spans 11 amino acids. Germline lookup yields CDR1 ENHRY and CDR2 SYGVKD. The ends were cut back, 7 bases at V and 0 bases at J, with 2 bases in the middle. DNA for the CDR3: TGTGCCATCATGAGCACAGATACGCAGTATTTT. It is translated as CAIMSTDTQYF.

This chain connects TRBV18 to TRBJ1-2; D gene uncertain. With 6 bases removed from V and 8 bases from J, the gap between germline ends came to 16 bases. CDR3 size: 13 residues. The V gene's germline CDR1 is KGHSH and CDR2 LQKENI. CDR3 sequence reads: CASSDSQSRGYTF. CDR3 DNA: TGTGCCAGCTCCGATTCTCAATCCAGGGGCTACACCTTC.

This rearrangement joins TRBV27 to TRBJ2-7; no clear D gene. V lost 5 bases, J lost 0 bases, and 8 bases lay in between. Germline assignment: CDR1 MNHEY and CDR2 SMNVEV (reference sequence). This CDR3 is 13 amino acids long. As DNA, the CDR3 is TGTGCCAGCAGTCCATTAATCTCCTACGAGCAGTACTTC. Amino acid sequence: CASSPLISYEQYF.

This clonotype came up many times. The chain carries TRBV6-1 and TRBJ1-4; D remains unclear. Trimming stripped 1 base from V and 3 bases from J, with 18 bases between. The CDR3 is 18 amino acids. Per germline, CDR1 MNHNS and CDR2 SASEGT. CDR3 residues: CASSEEEYHRFSNEKLFF. CDR3 nucleotides: TGTGCCAGCAGTGAAGAAGAATACCACAGATTTTCTAATGAAAAACTGTTTTTT.

This clonotype turned up a few times. The CDR3 coding sequence is TGTGCCAGCAGCACAAGGACAGGGGGTTGGGAGACCCAGTACTTC. Its protein product is CASSTRTGGWETQYF. The chain has TRBV7-6 and TRBJ2-5; 10 bases line up with TRBD1. This CDR3 region has 15 residues. From germline, CDR1 is SGHVS and CDR2 FNYEAQ. The V gene end was trimmed by 5 bases and the J gene end by 5 bases; junction bases not matched to a gene: 8. The entire variable domain, with the rest obtained from reference TRBV7-6 and TRBJ2-5, is as follows: GAGVSQSPRYKVTKRGQDVALRCDPISGHVSLYWYRQALGQGPEFLTYFNYEAQQDKSGLPNDRFSAERPEGSISTLTIQRTEQRDSAMYRCASSTRTGGWETQYFGPGTRLLVL.